This T cell receptor beta chain was identified in a study of T cell repertoires in cytomegalovirus infection. Across the whole study: Indications came from public TCR beta signatures; they pointed to CMV infection and to a matching HLA type. Whole-study results and caveats: CMV-specific HLA-C-restricted TCR beta clonotypes dominated the ex vivo response. Identification of carriers of CMV plus the relevant HLA was achieved through cumulative public TCR beta family frequency.

TCRdb reanalysed the reads using MiXCR and keeps one entry per CDR3 protein. The data show about 530,000 distinct CDR3 sequences, around 27% seen once. V lost 9 bases to trimming and J lost 3 bases; unmatched junction nucleotides: 9. The CDR3 sequence is 15 residues long. Germline lookup yields CDR1 LNHDA and CDR2 SQIVND (reference sequence). This clonotype occurred a few times. Its antigen is unidentified. Sequencing was carried out using PBMCs. This chain joins TRBV19 and TRBJ2-7, with TRBD2 matching 12 bases. This clonotype was obtained from a human donor in good health (CMV status not recorded). Some clones in this sample may be carry-over from other donors' samples. DNA of the CDR3: TGTGCCAGCTCTAGACTAGCGGGGGACGTCTACGAGCAGTACTTC. It is translated as CASSRLAGDVYEQYF. The full variable domain, its missing parts supplied by reference TRBV19 and TRBJ2-7, is DGGITQSPKYLFRKEGQNVTLSCEQNLNHDAMYWYRQDPGQGLRLIYYSQIVNDFQKGDIAEGYSVSREKKESFPLTVTSAQKNPTAFYLCASSRLAGDVYEQYFGPGTRLTVT.